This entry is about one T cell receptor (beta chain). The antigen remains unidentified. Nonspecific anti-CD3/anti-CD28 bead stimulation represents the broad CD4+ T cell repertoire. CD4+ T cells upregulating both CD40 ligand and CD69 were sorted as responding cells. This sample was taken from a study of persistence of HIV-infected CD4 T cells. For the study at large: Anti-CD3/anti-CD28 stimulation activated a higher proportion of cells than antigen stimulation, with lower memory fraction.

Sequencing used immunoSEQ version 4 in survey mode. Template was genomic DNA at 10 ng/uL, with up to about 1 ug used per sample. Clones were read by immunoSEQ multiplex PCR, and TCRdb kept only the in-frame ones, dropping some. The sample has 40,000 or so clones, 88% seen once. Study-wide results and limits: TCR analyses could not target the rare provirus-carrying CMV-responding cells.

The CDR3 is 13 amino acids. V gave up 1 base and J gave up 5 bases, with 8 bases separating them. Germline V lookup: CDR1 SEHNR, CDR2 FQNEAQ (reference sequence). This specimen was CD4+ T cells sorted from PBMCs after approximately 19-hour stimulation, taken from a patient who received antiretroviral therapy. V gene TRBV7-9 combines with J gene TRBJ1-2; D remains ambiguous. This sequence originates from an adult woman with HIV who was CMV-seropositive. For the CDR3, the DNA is TGTGCCAGCAGCTTAGAGTCAAATTATGGCTACACCTTC. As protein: CASSLESNYGYTF.